This T cell receptor beta chain emerged from a study of blood T cell repertoires in COVID-19. About the research overall: Sites in the United States, Italy and Spain provided acute and convalescent COVID-19 samples. PBMCs, B-cell-depleted T cells, or T cells were the source of the cDNA or gDNA that made up the material.

Authors' processing steps: How many nucleated cells were present was estimated from reference gene primer amplification. This table comes from immunoSEQ multiplex PCR, and its TCRdb copy is limited to in-frame clones, with some not included. The V and J calls and clone size come from that table; D and trimming were worked out from the DNA. Of about 270,000 clones in the sample, roughly 86% were seen once. The CDR3 is 13 residues long. The germline V gene has CDR1 SNHLY and CDR2 FYNNEI. With V trimmed by 6 bases and J by 6 bases, 3 bases remained unmatched. This clone was picked up a small number of times.

The chain uses TRBV2 and TRBJ2-1; TRBD1 aligns across 9 bases. The receptor comes from a man between 35 and 55 years old with active or convalescent COVID-19. The sample taken for sequencing was peripheral blood. CDR3 amino acids: CASRGQGGNEQFF. CDR3 coding DNA: TGTGCCAGCAGGGGACAGGGTGGCAATGAGCAGTTCTTC.